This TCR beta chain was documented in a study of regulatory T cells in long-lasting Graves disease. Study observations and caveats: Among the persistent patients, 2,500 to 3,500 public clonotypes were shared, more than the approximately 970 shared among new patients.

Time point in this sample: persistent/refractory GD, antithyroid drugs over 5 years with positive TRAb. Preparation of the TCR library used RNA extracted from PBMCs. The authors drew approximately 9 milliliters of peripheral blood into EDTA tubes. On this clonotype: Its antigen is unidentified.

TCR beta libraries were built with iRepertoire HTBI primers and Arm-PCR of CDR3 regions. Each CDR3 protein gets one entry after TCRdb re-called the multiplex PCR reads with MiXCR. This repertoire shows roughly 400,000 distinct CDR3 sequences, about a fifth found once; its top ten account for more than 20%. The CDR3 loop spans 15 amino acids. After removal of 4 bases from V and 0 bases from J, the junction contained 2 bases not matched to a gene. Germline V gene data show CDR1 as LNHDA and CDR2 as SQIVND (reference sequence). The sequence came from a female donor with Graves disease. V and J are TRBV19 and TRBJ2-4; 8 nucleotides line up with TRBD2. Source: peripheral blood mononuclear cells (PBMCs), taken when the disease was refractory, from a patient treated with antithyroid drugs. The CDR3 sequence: CASSSGRTAKNIQYF. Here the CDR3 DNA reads TGTGCCAGTAGTAGCGGGAGGACAGCCAAAAACATTCAGTACTTC.